The 29 T cell receptor beta chains below were found in one sample sequenced in a study of T cells in Graves' hyperthyroidism and ophthalmopathy. RNA transcripts provided the source from which TCR beta CDR3 regions were amplified. The HTBI primer set served for first-round RT-PCR of the TCR CDR3. From the multiplex PCR reads, TCRdb called clonotypes with MiXCR, one entry per CDR3 protein. The table includes more than 450,000 distinct CDR3 sequences, about 20% detected once. Material: blood. These TCRs come from a man aged 35-49 years with Graves' ophthalmopathy.

The chain links TRBV7-2 to TRBJ2-1; 14 bases are shared with TRBD2. The length of the CDR3 is 19 residues. V lost 5 bases to trimming and J lost 8 bases; unmatched junction nucleotides: 17. Germline lookup yields CDR1 SGHTA and CDR2 FQGNSA. The CDR3 loop is CASSRWASGTSGRGHEQFF. CDR3 in DNA: TGTGCCAGCAGCCGTTGGGCCTCCGGGACTAGCGGGAGAGGGCATGAGCAGTTCTTC.

This clonotype was recorded at least ten times. The J gene is TRBJ2-7, the V gene TRBV11-2; D call uncertain. The CDR3 contains 14 residues. CDR1 is SGHAT and CDR2 is FQNNGV in the germline V gene. V shed 4 bases and J shed 3 bases, with 13 bases lying between them. CDR3 DNA sequence: TGTGCCAGCAGCTCCCTTGGCGTCAGCTACGAGCAGTACTTC. Amino acids: CASSSLGVSYEQYF.

This clonotype showed up many times. V and J are TRBV7-8 and TRBJ2-5; TRBD2 is a possible D gene (6 bases). Germline values: CDR1 SGHVS, CDR2 FQNEAQ. The CDR3 has 15 residues. The V gene lost 5 bases and the J gene lost 10 bases, with 23 bases spanning the gap. Here the CDR3 reads CASSEPATGFGGQYF. The DNA for the CDR3 is TGTGCCAGCAGCGAACCGGCGACTGGCTTCGGGGGCCAGTACTTC.

In its sample, this clonotype was seen a few times. V usage is TRBV12-3 or TRBV12-4 and J usage is TRBJ1-2, with 7 bases aligning to TRBD1. The CDR3 has 15 residues. The junction had 8 bases not matched to a gene; V was cut back by 3 bases and J by 4 bases. CDR3 in amino acids: CASSFAQGIGYGYTF. The CDR3 DNA reads as TGTGCCAGCAGTTTCGCACAGGGGATCGGCTATGGCTACACCTTC.

A few counts support this clonotype. This chain links TRBV14 with TRBJ2-1; D not certain. The CDR3 consists of 12 residues. The V end lost 6 bases, the J end lost 8 bases, and 11 bases lay between the germline ends. Germline-derived CDR1 and CDR2 are SGHDN and FVKESK. DNA of the CDR3: TGTGCCAGCAGTCTAATTTCCGATGAGCAGTTCTTC. Encoded protein: CASSLISDEQFF.

V is TRBV28 and J is TRBJ1-1, with TRBD1 as a possible D gene (5 bases). The V end lost 4 bases, the J end lost 8 bases, and 17 bases lay between the germline ends. The V gene's germline CDR1 is MDHEN and CDR2 SYDVKM. This CDR3 is built from 14 residues. CDR3: CASSSSGRFKEAFF. CDR3 nucleotides: TGTGCCAGCAGTTCATCGGGACGCTTCAAGGAAGCTTTCTTT.

This clonotype was found many times. The CDR3, as DNA: TGCAGTGCTAGCATCTACAGTGGTAGCGGGATTAAAGATACGCAGTATTTT. As protein: CSASIYSGSGIKDTQYF. The V gene is TRBV20-1, the J gene TRBJ2-3; 8 bases agree with TRBD2. Looked up from germline, CDR1 is DFQATT and CDR2 is SNEGSKA (reference sequence). This CDR3 comprises 17 residues. J was trimmed by 5 bases and V by 3 bases; bases with no gene match: 16.

This clonotype was observed many times. The gene calls are TRBV7-8 and TRBJ2-1; D is uncertain. The CDR3 is 12 amino acids. V gave up 6 bases and J gave up 10 bases, with 13 bases separating them. The germline gives CDR1 SGHVS, CDR2 FQNEAQ. The CDR3 nucleotides read TGTGCCAGCAGTGTCAGCTTCGGGGAGCAGTTCTTC. The encoded protein is CASSVSFGEQFF.

A few counts support this clonotype. An end of the junction differs from the germline gene, which may be a read error. The chain joins TRBV7-7 to TRBJ2-5; D may be TRBD1 (6 bases). This CDR3 comprises 13 residues. Germline CDR1 SSHAT, CDR2 FNYEAQ (reference sequence). The CDR3: CASSPRQERTQYF. Here the CDR3 DNA reads TGTGCTAGCAGCCCCCGACAGGAGCGGACCCAGTACTTC.

Comments on this clonotype: The junction does not match germline at one end; this may be a read error. The chain links TRBV7-2 to TRBJ1-6, with D uncertain. Germline V gene sequence: CDR1 SGHTA, CDR2 FQGNSA. This CDR3 has 13 residues. The CDR3 DNA reads as TGTGCCAGCAGCTTGAACCACAATTCACCCCTCCAATTT. Translation: CASSLNHNSPLQF.

This rearrangement joins TRBV6-1 to TRBJ1-4, with D perhaps matching TRBD1 (5 bases). Trimming left V 2 bases short and J 6 bases short, with 10 bases between. Germline CDR1 MNHNS, CDR2 SASEGT. This CDR3 is built from 14 residues. The CDR3 is CASSEQGLDEKLFF. CDR3 nucleotides: TGTGCCAGCAGTGAACAGGGCTTAGATGAAAAACTGTTTTTT.

The genes are TRBV7-9 and TRBJ2-3, with TRBD1 matching 9 bases. Germline V gives CDR1 SEHNR, CDR2 FQNEAQ (reference sequence). V gave up 3 bases and J gave up 2 bases; unmatched junction bases: 6. This CDR3 spans 16 amino acids. CDR3 protein: CASSFVGTGPTDTQYF. The CDR3 DNA reads as TGTGCCAGCAGCTTCGTTGGGACAGGGCCCACAGATACGCAGTATTTT.

This clonotype was seen repeatedly, ten times or more. The rearrangement links TRBV7-8 to TRBJ2-1; TRBD2 matches 7 bases. Germline trimming cut 0 bases from V and 12 bases from J; bases unmatched to any gene: 2. Germline CDR1 SGHVS, CDR2 FQNEAQ. The CDR3 sequence is 12 residues long. The CDR3 spells CASSLAASGQFF. The DNA of the CDR3 is TGTGCCAGCAGCTTAGCGGCTAGCGGGCAGTTCTTC.

Note on this clonotype: At one end, the junction sequence differs from germline, possibly due to a read error. The gene calls are TRBV10-1 and TRBJ2-3; TRBD2 might be the D (5 bases). Looked up from germline, CDR1 is WNHNN and CDR2 is SYGVQD (reference sequence). The CDR3 has 14 residues. CDR3 nucleotide sequence: TGTGCCATCAGTGGAGGATCAAACACAGATACGCAGTATTTT. Its protein product is CAISGGSNTDTQYF.

This clonotype was counted many times. The gene calls are TRBV30 and TRBJ1-1, with 9 bases aligning to TRBD1. CDR3 length equals 14 residues. CDR1 is GTSNPN and CDR2 is SVGIG in the germline V gene (reference sequence). The ends lost 5 bases at V and 3 bases at J; junction bases unmatched: 7. This chain's CDR3 is CAWRGTGWDTEAFF. The CDR3 DNA reads TGTGCCTGGCGCGGGACAGGGTGGGACACTGAAGCTTTCTTT. The whole variable domain, filled in from reference TRBV30 and TRBJ1-1, reads SQTIHQWPATLVQPVGSPLSLECTVEGTSNPNLYWYRQAAGRGLQLLFYSVGIGQISSEVPQNLSASRPQDRQFILSSKKLLLSDSGFYLCAWRGTGWDTEAFFGQGTRLTVV.

The J gene is TRBJ2-7, the V gene TRBV12-3 or TRBV12-4; D remains ambiguous. The CDR3 runs to 12 residues. V shed 3 bases and J shed 6 bases, with 9 bases lying between them. This chain's CDR3 is CASSFVFSEQYF. DNA for the CDR3: TGTGCCAGCAGTTTCGTCTTCTCCGAGCAGTACTTC.

This clonotype has just a few counts. The J gene is TRBJ2-7, the V gene TRBV15, with D possibly TRBD2 on 6 matching bases. Trimming removed 0 bases at V and 2 bases at J, with 14 bases between. Germline loops: CDR1 LNHNV, CDR2 YYDKDF (reference sequence). There are 16 residues in the CDR3. The CDR3 bases are TGTGCCACCAGCAGAGAAACAGCGGGTCGACCCTACGAGCAGTACTTC. Translation: CATSRETAGRPYEQYF. The whole variable domain, remainder taken from reference TRBV15 and TRBJ2-7, is DAMVIQNPRYQVTQFGKPVTLSCSQTLNHNVMYWYQQKSSQAPKLLFHYYDKDFNNEADTPDNFQSRRPNTSFCFLDIRSPGLGDTAMYLCATSRETAGRPYEQYFGPGTRLTVT.

This clonotype showed up many times. The chain couples TRBV5-1 to TRBJ2-2; 10 bases fit TRBD2. CDR3 length: 15 residues. Germline V CDR1 and CDR2: SGHRS, YFSETQ. With V trimmed by 4 bases and J by 5 bases, 5 bases remained unmatched. CDR3 sequence: CASSVGLAQTGELFF. As DNA, the CDR3 is TGCGCCAGCAGCGTGGGACTAGCGCAGACCGGGGAGCTGTTTTTT.

This clonotype was counted at least ten times. V usage is TRBV7-2 and J usage is TRBJ2-7; 8 bases map to TRBD1. In germline, CDR1 is SGHTA, CDR2 FQGNSA. The CDR3 has 17 amino acids. V dropped 5 bases and J dropped 7; count of bases not matched to a gene: 19. Here the CDR3 reads CASSGRGRTGLSVEQYF. The CDR3 DNA sequence: TGTGCCAGCAGCGGTAGGGGCAGGACAGGGCTCTCGGTGGAGCAGTACTTC.

This clonotype came up many times. The chain is built from TRBV28 and TRBJ2-5, with a possible D match to TRBD1 (5 bases). Trimming cost V 6 bases and J 1 base, with 12 bases left between them. This CDR3 has 14 amino acids. Germline V CDR1 and CDR2: MDHEN, SYDVKM. This CDR3 reads CASSGHHSQETQYF. Written as DNA, the CDR3 is TGTGCCAGCAGCGGACACCACTCCCAAGAGACCCAGTACTTC.

The chain is built from TRBV7-9 and TRBJ1-3; TRBD1 might be the D (6 bases). The CDR3 length is 22 residues. V was trimmed by 4 bases and J by 0 bases, leaving 31 bases between them. Germline loops: CDR1 SEHNR, CDR2 FQNEAQ (reference sequence). CDR3 sequence reads: CASSSPRPDRQKGVYSGNTIYF. The CDR3, as DNA: TGTGCCAGCAGCTCGCCCCGACCCGACAGACAGAAGGGGGTTTACTCTGGAAACACCATATATTTT.

For this clonotype: Given a much more abundant clone one base away, this may be a read error. This chain links TRBV18 with TRBJ1-5; D unclear. CDR3 length equals 12 residues. Germline V gives CDR1 KGHSH, CDR2 LQKENI. V lost 3 bases and J lost 10, with 10 bases in between. The CDR3 region is CASSPHVKPQHF. As DNA, the CDR3 is TGTGCCAGCTCACCCCACGTCAAACCCCAGCATTTT. The variable domain in full, with the rest retrieved from reference TRBV18 and TRBJ1-5, is NAGVMQNPRHLVRRRGQEARLRCSPMKGHSHVYWYRQLPEEGLKFMVYLQKENIIDESGMPKERFSAEFPKEGPSILRIQQVVRGDSAAYFCASSPHVKPQHFGDGTRLSIL.

This clonotype occurred a few times. The genes are TRBV20-1 and TRBJ2-1; D is perhaps TRBD1 (6 bases). Germline V gene sequence: CDR1 DFQATT, CDR2 SNEGSKA (reference sequence). Between the trimmed V and J ends, which lost 0 bases and 1 base, there was a span of 13 bases. The CDR3 runs to 16 residues. The CDR3 DNA is TGCAGTGCTAGAGATACCGGGACAACGTCCTACAATGAGCAGTTCTTC. The encoded protein is CSARDTGTTSYNEQFF.

This clonotype has just a few counts. This may be a read error: a much more frequent sequence differs by one nucleotide. The CDR3 loop is CASSTRGNMDSPLHF. The CDR3 DNA reads TGTGCCAGCAGTACCAGGGGTAATATGGATTCACCCCTCCACTTT. This sequence joins TRBV2 and TRBJ1-6; D is possibly TRBD1 (6 bases). This CDR3 has 15 amino acids. V was clipped by 5 bases and J by 8 bases, with 16 bases between them. Germline CDR1 and CDR2: SNHLY and FYNNEI.

The V and J genes are TRBV7-3 and TRBJ2-2; TRBD1 is a possible D gene (5 bases). Per germline, CDR1 SGHTA and CDR2 FQGTGA. CDR3 length: 13 residues. V dropped 9 bases and J dropped 6 bases, with 14 bases sitting between them. For the CDR3, the DNA is TGTGCCAGTCGAATTGGCAGGGCCGGGGAGCTGTTTTTT. It encodes CASRIGRAGELFF.

This clonotype turned up a few times. The genes are TRBV7-9 and TRBJ2-3; 8 bases map to TRBD1. The V gene end was trimmed by 5 bases and the J gene end by 1 base; junction bases not matched to a gene: 20. This CDR3 has 20 amino acids. From germline, CDR1 is SEHNR and CDR2 FQNEAQ (reference sequence). This chain's CDR3 is CASSHARLARTGYGTDTQYF. The CDR3 DNA sequence: TGTGCCAGCAGCCACGCCCGGCTAGCTAGGACAGGGTATGGCACAGATACGCAGTATTTT.

The table lists this clonotype with many counts. V gene TRBV28 combines with J gene TRBJ1-1; 7 bases line up with TRBD1. Germline V lookup: CDR1 MDHEN, CDR2 SYDVKM. The CDR3 spans 14 residues. V dropped 5 bases and J dropped 3; count of bases not matched to a gene: 6. The CDR3 bases are TGTGCCAGCAGTCAAGGGGGCCGAGACACTGAAGCTTTCTTT. Translated, it gives CASSQGGRDTEAFF.

Of note for this clonotype: A much larger clone sits a single nucleotide away, making a read error possible. The chain links TRBV7-9 to TRBJ2-1; 10 bases line up with TRBD2. CDR3 size: 14 residues. Germline V gives CDR1 SEHNR, CDR2 FQNEAQ (reference sequence). The ends lost 5 bases at V and 8 bases at J; junction bases unmatched: 6. CDR3 amino acids: CASSAAGGRDEQFF. In DNA, the CDR3 is TGTGCCAGCAGCGCAGCGGGGGGGCGCGATGAGCAGTTCTTC. Full variable domain (rest looked up from reference TRBV7-9 and TRBJ2-1): DTGVSQNPRHKITKRGQNVTFRCDPISEHNRLYWYRQTLGQGPEFLTYFQNEAQLEKSRLLSDRFSAERPKGSFSTLEIQRTEQGDSAMYLCASSAAGGRDEQFFGPGTRLTVL.

The chain links TRBV20-1 to TRBJ2-1; the match to TRBD2 covers 11 bases. V trimming: 6 bases; J trimming: 4 bases; junction bases outside the gene matches: 5. Germline CDR1 and CDR2: DFQATT and SNEGSKA (reference sequence). The CDR3 is 14 amino acids. CDR3 sequence (DNA): TGCAGTGCGGAGGGACTAGCGGTTTACAATGAGCAGTTCTTC. This translates into CSAEGLAVYNEQFF.